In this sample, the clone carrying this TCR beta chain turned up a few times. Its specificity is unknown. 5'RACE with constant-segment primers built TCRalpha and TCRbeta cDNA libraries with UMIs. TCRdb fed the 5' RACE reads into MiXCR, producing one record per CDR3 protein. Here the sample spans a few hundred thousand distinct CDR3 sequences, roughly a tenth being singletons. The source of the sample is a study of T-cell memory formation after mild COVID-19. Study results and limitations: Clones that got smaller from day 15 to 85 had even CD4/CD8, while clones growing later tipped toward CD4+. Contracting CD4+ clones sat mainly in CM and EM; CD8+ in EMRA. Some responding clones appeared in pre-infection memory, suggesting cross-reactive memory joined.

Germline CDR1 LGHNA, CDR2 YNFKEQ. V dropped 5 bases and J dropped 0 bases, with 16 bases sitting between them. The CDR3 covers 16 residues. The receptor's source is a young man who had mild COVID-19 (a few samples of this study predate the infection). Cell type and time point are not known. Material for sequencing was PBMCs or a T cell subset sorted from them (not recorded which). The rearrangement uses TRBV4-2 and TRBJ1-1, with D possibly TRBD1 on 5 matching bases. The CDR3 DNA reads TGTGCCAGCAGCGAAGGATGGCAGGGAATGAACACTGAAGCTTTCTTT. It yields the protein CASSEGWQGMNTEAFF.